The source of this T cell receptor beta chain is a study of blood T cell repertoires in COVID-19. Study at large: Whether acute or convalescent, the COVID-19 samples came from the United States, Italy and Spain. In each case, the material was cDNA or gDNA derived from T cells, B-cell-depleted T cells, or PBMCs.

Authors' data handling: Reference gene primer amplification yielded estimated nucleated cell counts. The table came from immunoSEQ multiplex PCR; TCRdb's copy has only in-frame clones and leaves some out. That table furnishes V, J and clone size, whereas the DNA furnished D and trimming. Altogether more than 15,000 clones are present, roughly 90% being singletons, with the ten largest covering approximately 7.6%. Trimming took 5 bases from V and 0 from J, leaving 8 bases between them. This CDR3 comprises 14 residues. Germline CDR1 reads LNHDA; CDR2 reads SQIVND (reference sequence). The receptor's source is a woman aged 60-75 years with active COVID-19. The chain recombines TRBV19 with TRBJ2-1; D is unresolved. Input material: peripheral blood. The CDR3 nucleotides are TGTGCCAGTAGTCTGGGCAGCTCCTACAATGAGCAGTTCTTC. Protein: CASSLGSSYNEQFF.